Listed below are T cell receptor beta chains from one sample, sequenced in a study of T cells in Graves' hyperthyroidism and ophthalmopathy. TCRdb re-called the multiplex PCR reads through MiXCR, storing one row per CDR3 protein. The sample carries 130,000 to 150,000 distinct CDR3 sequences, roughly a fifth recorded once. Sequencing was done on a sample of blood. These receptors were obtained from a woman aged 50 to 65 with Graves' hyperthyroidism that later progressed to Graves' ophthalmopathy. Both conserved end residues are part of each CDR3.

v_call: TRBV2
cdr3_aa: CASSEARATNEKLFF

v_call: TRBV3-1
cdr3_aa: CASSQDKLAGGPGNEQFF

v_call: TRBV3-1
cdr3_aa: CASSRGLAGKAYEQYF

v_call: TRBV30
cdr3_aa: CAWILSGTPNTEAFF

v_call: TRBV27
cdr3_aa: CASGPSGSSYNEQFF

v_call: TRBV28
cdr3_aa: CASSDRSGQETQYF

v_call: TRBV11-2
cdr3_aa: CASSLAGEKRPEAFF

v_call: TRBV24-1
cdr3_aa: CATSDFSGTEAFF

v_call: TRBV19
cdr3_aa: CASSIVGSWTEAFF

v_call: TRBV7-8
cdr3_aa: CASSSPGLGGKLFF

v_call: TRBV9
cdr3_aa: CASSVTSGGYNEQFF

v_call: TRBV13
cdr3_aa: CASSLYGGTDTQYF

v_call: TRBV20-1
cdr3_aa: CSAAPPHWQDTQYF

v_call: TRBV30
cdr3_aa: CAWSQGTASGNTIYF

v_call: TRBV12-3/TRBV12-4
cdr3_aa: CASSWGGNRNIQYF

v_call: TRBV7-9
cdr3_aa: CASSLSSGVTDTQYF

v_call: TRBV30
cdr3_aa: CAWRRDMESYGYTF

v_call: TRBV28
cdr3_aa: CASSLSGQGTPYEQYF

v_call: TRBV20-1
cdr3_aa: CSAPILYEQYF

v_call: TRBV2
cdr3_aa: CASRETGGGVEQFF

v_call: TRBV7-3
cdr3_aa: CASSSTGVNEQFF

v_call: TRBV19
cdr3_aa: CASSLSTGANYGYTF

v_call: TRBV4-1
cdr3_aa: CASSQGRLGNYEQYF

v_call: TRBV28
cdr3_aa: CASRTSGRFHEQYF

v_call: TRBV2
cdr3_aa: CASREPNTEAFF

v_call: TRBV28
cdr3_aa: CASSPGWSAETQYF

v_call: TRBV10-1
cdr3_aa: CARTGTKSGHSGNQPQHF

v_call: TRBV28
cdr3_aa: CASSLIGGGRLNTDTQYF

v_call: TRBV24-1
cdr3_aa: CATSDRYNEQFF

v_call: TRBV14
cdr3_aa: CASSQALARGTEQFF

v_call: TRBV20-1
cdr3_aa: CSAGVLADTQYF

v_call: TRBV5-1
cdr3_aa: CASSLRPSGRAYNEQFF

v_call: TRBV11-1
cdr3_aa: CASSLDQGSGHEQYF

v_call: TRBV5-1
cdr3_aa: CASSLALTSTDTQYF

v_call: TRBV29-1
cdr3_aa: CSVATSGTYEQYF

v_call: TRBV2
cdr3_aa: CASRAKTGGGYGYTF

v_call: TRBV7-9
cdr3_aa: CASSFQTSGRMGHNEQFF

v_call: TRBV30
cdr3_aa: CAWSVKSKEARGEQYF

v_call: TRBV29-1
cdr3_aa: CSVDPNRGTNTEAFF

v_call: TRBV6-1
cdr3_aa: CASSLTGGLRSPLHF

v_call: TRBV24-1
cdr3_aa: CATPGSSSYEQYF

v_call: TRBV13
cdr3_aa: CASSYSGVSYEQYF

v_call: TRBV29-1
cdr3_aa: CSVEVAGGGTQYF

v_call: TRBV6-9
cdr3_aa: CASRYSGRAGGSYNEQFF

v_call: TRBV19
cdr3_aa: CASSGQRGAGGEQFF

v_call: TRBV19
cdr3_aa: CASQGLASWDTQYF

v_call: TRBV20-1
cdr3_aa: CSARDSGIATEAFF

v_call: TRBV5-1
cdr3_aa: CASSLGTSQTGELFF

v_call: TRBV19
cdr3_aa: CASSTGGDYNEQFF

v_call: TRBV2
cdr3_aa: CASSPTGTGLDEQFF

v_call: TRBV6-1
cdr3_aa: CASSEAVRVGEQYF

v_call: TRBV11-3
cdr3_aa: CASSAGGANEQFF

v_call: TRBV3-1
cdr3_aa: CASRPGSGSWGEQFF